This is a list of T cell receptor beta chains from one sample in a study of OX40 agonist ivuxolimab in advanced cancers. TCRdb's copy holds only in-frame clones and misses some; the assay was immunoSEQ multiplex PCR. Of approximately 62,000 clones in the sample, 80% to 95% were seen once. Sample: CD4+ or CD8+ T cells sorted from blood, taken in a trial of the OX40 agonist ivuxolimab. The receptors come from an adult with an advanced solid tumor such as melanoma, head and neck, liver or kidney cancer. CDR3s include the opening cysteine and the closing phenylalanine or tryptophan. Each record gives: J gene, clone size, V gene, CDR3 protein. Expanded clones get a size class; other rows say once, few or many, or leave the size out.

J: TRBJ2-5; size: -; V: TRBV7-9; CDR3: CASSLPIVGLNQETQYF
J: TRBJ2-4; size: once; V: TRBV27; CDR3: CASSLSPYGMGGAKNIQYF
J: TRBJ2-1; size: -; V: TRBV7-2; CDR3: CAIIDRVKSSEQFF
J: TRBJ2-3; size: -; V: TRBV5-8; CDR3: CASSLSTDTQYF
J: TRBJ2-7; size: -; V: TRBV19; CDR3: CASSLTFMDSYEQYF
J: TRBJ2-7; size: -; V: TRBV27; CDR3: CASSLSVVPYEQYF
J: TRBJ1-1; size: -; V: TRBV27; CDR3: CASTPSGWVNTEAFF
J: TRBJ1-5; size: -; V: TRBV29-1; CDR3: CSVSMGNQPQHF
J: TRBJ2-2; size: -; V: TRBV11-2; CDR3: CASSLGQGANTGELFF
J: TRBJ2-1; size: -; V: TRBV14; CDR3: CASSQDPYGNEQFF
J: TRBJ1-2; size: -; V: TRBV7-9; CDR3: CASSLILGQDGYTF
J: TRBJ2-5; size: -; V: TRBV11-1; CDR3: CASSLPSVGETQYF
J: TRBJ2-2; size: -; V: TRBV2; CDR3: CASSLYGATGELFF
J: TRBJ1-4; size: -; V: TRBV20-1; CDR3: CSITLREKLFF
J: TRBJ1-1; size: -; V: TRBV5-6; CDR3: CVSSFGTDTEAFF
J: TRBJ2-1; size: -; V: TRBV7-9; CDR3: CASSLPPGLSNEQFF